This record concerns one TCR beta chain sequence. TCRdb processed the RT-PCR reads anew with MiXCR; each CDR3 protein has one entry. The data hold over 150,000 distinct CDR3 sequences, with 25% to 35% observed a single time. V was pared by 2 bases and J by 2 bases, with 10 bases between. The CDR3 contains 14 residues. Germline V gene data show CDR1 as LGHNA and CDR2 as YSLEER. The data belong to a study of patients and donors after allogeneic stem cell transplantation. The chain combines TRBV4-3 with TRBJ2-7; D not resolved. This receptor was taken from a human donor who was either an allogeneic HSCT recipient or a stem cell or donor lymphocyte infusion donor (not recorded which). It is not recorded whose cells these are; they may come from a transplant donor. Sequencing was carried out using blood, either unsorted or a sorted T cell fraction (not recorded which). CDR3 in amino acids: CASSQLFDTYEQYF. DNA of the CDR3: TGCGCCAGCAGCCAACTATTTGATACCTACGAGCAGTACTTC.